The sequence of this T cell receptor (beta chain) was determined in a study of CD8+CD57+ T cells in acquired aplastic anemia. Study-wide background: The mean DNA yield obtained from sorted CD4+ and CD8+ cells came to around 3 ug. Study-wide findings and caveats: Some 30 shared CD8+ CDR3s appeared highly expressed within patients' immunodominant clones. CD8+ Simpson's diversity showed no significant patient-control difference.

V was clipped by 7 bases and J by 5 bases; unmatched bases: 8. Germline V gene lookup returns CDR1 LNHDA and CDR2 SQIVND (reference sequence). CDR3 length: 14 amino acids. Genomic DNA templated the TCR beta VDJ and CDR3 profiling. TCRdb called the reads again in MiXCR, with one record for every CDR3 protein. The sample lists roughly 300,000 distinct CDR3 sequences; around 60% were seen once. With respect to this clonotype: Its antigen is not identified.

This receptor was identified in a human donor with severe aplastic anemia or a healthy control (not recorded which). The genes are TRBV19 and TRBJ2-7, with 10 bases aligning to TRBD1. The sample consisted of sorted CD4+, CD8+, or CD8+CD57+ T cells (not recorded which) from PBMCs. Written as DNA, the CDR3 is TGTGCCAGTAATCAACCGGGACAGGGGAACGAGCAGTACTTC. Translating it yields CASNQPGQGNEQYF.